The present T cell receptor (beta chain) was sequenced within a study of blood T cells in healthy people across ages. Broader study findings: Donor CMV status was unknown, possibly confounding expanded clonotype changes. Naive T cell percentage and TCR beta diversity correlated strongly.

Germline CDR1 is LGHDT and CDR2 is YNNKEL (reference sequence). V was pared by 4 bases and J by 5 bases, with 14 bases between. This CDR3 contains 14 residues. Primed by a sample-barcoded 5' primer and a J-beta primer mix, a second PCR proceeded for 7 to 11 cycles. TCRdb analysed the 5' RACE reads with MiXCR anew, one entry per CDR3 protein. The data contain over 600,000 distinct CDR3 sequences, 35% to 50% of them singletons. Notes on this clonotype: The antigen is undetermined.

Input material: blood. The receptor comes from an older man in good health. V gene TRBV3-1 combines with J gene TRBJ1-2; D not certain. The CDR3 is CASSPRPGNYGYTF. Written as DNA, the CDR3 is TGTGCCAGCAGCCCCCGCCCGGGAAATTATGGCTACACCTTC.